These T cell receptor beta chains were read from a single sample in a study of monozygotic twins with inflammatory bowel disease. TCRdb re-called the 5' RACE reads and shows each CDR3 protein once, DNA omitted. The repertoire table contains some 400,000 distinct CDR3 sequences. Material for sequencing was blood. The receptors stem from a human donor with ulcerative colitis or Crohn's disease, or a healthy co-twin of an affected twin (not recorded which). Each CDR3 is given with its conserved first and last residue.

TRBJ2-7 | TRBV12-3/TRBV12-4 | CASSPGLADARQYF
TRBJ2-7 | TRBV12-3/TRBV12-4 | CASSLGGSNYEQYF
TRBJ2-1 | TRBV7-2 | CASSLDGVVGNEQFF
TRBJ1-1 | TRBV11-2 | CASSNPWGRAAMNTEAFF
TRBJ2-1 | TRBV18 | CASSPLGVQVSYNEQFF
TRBJ2-3 | TRBV5-1 | CASTIWGSTTDTQYF
TRBJ2-3 | TRBV12-3/TRBV12-4 | CASSPAGDTQYF
TRBJ2-2 | TRBV3-1 | CASSQGQLNTGELFF
TRBJ2-4 | TRBV20-1 | CSARRTSSAKNIQYF
TRBJ1-1 | TRBV11-2 | CASSPQVGTGTEAFF